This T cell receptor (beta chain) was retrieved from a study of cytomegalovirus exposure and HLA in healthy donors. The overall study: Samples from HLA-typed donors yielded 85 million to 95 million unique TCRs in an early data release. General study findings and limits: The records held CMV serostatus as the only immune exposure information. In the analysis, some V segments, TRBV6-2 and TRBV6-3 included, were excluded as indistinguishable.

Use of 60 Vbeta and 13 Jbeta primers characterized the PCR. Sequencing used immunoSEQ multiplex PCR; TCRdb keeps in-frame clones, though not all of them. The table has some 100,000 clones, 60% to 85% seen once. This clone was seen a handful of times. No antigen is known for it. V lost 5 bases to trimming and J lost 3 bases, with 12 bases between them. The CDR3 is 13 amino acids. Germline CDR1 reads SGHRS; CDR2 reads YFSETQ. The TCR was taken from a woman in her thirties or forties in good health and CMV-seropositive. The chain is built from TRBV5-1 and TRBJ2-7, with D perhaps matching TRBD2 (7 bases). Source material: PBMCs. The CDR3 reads CASSRGGNYEQYF. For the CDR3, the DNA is TGCGCCAGCAGTAGGGGGGGTAACTACGAGCAGTACTTC.